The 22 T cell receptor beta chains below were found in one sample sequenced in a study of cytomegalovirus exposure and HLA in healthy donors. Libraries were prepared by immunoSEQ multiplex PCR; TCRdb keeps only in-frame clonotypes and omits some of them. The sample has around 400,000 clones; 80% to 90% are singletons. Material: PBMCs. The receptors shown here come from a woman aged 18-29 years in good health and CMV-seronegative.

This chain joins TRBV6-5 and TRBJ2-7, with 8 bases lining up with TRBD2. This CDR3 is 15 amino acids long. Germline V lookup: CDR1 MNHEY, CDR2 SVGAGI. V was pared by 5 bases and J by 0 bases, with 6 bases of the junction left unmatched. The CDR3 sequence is CASSTTSGPSYEQYF. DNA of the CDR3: TGTGCCAGCAGTACCACTAGCGGTCCCTCCTACGAGCAGTACTTC.

For the CDR3, the DNA is TGTGCCAGCAGTTTACGCCGGACAGGAAATAGCAATCAGCCCCAGCATTTT. This encodes CASSLRRTGNSNQPQHF. This rearrangement joins TRBV27 to TRBJ1-5; TRBD1 agrees at 7 bases. The V gene end was trimmed by 2 bases and the J gene end by 0 bases; junction bases not matched to a gene: 7. The CDR3 covers 17 residues. CDR1 is MNHEY and CDR2 is SMNVEV in the germline V gene (reference sequence).

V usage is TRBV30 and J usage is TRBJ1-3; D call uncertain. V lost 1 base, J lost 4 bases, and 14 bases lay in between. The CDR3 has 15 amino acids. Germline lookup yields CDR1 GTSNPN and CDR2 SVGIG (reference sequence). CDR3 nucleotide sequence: TGTGCCTGGAGTGGTTACCCGGGTAGGGGAAACACCATATATTTT. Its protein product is CAWSGYPGRGNTIYF.

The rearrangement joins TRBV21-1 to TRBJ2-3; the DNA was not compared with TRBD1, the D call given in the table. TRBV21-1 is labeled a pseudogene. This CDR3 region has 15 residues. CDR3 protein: CASSKGGRAADTQYF. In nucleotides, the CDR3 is TGTGCCAGCAGCAAAGGGGGCAGGGCCGCAGATACGCAGTATTTT.

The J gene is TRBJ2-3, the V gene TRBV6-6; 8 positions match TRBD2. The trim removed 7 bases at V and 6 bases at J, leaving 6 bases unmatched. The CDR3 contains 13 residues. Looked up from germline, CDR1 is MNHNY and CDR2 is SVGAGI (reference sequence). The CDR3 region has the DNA TGTGCCAGCAAGGGACTAGGGGGGGATACGCAGTATTTT. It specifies CASKGLGGDTQYF.

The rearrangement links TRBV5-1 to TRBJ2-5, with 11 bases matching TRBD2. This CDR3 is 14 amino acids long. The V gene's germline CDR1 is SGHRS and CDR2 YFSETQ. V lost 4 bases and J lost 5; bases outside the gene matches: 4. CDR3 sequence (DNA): TGCGCCAGCAGCCTTAGCGGGGGGGCGGAGACCCAGTACTTC. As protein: CASSLSGGAETQYF.

The CDR3 sequence is CASSAYVRTGSADTQYF. The CDR3 nucleotides read TGCGCCAGCAGCGCCTACGTCCGGACAGGGTCCGCAGATACGCAGTATTTT. The J gene is TRBJ2-3, the V gene TRBV5-1; 8 positions match TRBD1. Germline CDR1 is SGHRS and CDR2 is YFSETQ. The CDR3 has 17 residues. V was clipped by 4 bases and J by 4 bases; unmatched bases: 14. Full variable domain (missing parts from reference TRBV5-1 and TRBJ2-3): KAGVTQTPRYLIKTRGQQVTLSCSPISGHRSVSWYQQTPGQGLQFLFEYFSETQRNKGNFPGRFSGRQFSNSRSEMNVSTLELGDSALYLCASSAYVRTGSADTQYFGPGTRLTVL.

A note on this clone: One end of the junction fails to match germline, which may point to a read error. The CDR3 DNA follows: TGTGCCAGCAGCTTGGGGATAAACAGGGACGACTTC. Protein product: CASSLGINRDDF. The rearrangement joins TRBV7-9 to TRBJ1-2, with D tentatively TRBD1 (6 bases). Germline CDR1 and CDR2: SEHNR and FQNEAQ (reference sequence). The CDR3 has 12 residues.

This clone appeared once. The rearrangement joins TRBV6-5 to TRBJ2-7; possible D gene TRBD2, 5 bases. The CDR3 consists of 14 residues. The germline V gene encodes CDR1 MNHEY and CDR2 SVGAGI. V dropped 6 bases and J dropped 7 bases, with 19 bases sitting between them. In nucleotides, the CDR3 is TGTGCCAGCAGACGGGCGGGTCCCTTCGGTGAGCAGTACTTC. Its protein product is CASRRAGPFGEQYF.

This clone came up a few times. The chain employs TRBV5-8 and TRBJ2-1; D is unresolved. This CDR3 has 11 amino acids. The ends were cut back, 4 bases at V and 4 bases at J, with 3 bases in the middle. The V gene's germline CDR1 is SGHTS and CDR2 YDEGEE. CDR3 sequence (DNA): TGTGCCAGCAGCCCTTACAATGAGCAGTTCTTC. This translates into CASSPYNEQFF.

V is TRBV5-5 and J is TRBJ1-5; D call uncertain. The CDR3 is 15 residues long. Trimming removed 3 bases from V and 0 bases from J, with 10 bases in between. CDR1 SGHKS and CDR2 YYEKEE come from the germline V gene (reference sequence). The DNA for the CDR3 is TGTGCCAGCAGCTATACCAGTTTTAGCAATCAGCCCCAGCATTTT. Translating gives CASSYTSFSNQPQHF.

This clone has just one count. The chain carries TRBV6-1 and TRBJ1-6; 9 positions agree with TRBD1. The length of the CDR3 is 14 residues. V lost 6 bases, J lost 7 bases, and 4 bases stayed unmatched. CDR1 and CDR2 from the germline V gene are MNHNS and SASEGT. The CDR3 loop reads CASRGTGINSPLHF. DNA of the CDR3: TGTGCCAGCAGGGGGACAGGGATCAATTCACCCCTCCACTTT.

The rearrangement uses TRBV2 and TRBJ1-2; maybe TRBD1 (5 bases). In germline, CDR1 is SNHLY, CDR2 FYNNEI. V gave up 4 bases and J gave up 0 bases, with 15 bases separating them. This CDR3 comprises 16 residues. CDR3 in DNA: TGTGCCAGCAGTGGACAGAGCGTAATAACTAACTATGGCTACACCTTC. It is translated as CASSGQSVITNYGYTF. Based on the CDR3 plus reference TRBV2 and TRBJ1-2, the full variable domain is EPEVTQTPSHQVTQMGQEVILRCVPISNHLYFYWYRQILGQKVEFLVSFYNNEISEKSEIFDDQFSVERPDGSNFTLKIRSTKLEDSAMYFCASSGQSVITNYGYTFGSGTRLTVV.

The CDR3 nucleotides read TGTGCCAGCAGCCCCACGCAGGTTTTTGGCTACACCTTC. The encoded protein is CASSPTQVFGYTF. The chain links TRBV2 to TRBJ1-2; D gene unclear. The CDR3 spans 13 residues. Trimming left V 6 bases short and J 7 bases short, with 15 bases between. CDR1 is SNHLY, CDR2 FYNNEI, per germline.

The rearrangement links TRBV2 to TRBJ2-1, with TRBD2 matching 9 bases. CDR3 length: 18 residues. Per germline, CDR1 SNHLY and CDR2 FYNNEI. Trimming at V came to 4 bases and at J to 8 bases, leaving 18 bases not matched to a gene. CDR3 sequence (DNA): TGTGCCAGCAGTGGTCCCCGGGCGGGAGGGCCTTTGGTAGATGAGCAGTTCTTC. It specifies CASSGPRAGGPLVDEQFF.

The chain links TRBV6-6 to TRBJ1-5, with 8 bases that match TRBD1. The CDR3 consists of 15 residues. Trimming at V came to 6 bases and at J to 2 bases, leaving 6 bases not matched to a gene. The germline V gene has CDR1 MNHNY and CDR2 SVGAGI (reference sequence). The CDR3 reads CASREWGQGNQPQHF. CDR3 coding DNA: TGTGCCAGCAGGGAATGGGGACAGGGCAATCAGCCCCAGCATTTT.

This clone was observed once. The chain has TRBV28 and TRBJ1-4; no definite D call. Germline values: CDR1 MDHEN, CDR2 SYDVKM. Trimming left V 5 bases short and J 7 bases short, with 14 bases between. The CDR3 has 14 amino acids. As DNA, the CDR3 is TGTGCCAGCAGTCCTGGACGGAGGGCTGAAAAACTGTTTTTT. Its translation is CASSPGRRAEKLFF.

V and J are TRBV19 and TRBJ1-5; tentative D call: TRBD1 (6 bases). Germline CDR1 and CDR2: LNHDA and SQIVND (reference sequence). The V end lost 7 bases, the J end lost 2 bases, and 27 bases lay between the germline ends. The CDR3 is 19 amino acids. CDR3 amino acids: CASNTPRRRGGGGNQPQHF. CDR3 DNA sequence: TGTGCCAGTAACACCCCCCGCCGGAGGGGGGGAGGTGGCAATCAGCCCCAGCATTTT.

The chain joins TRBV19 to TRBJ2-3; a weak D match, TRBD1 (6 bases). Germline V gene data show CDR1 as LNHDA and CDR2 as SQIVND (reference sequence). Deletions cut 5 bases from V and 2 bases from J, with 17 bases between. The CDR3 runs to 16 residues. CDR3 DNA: TGTGCCAGTAGTCGTCGCCGGACAGACGACACAGATACGCAGTATTTT. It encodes CASSRRRTDDTDTQYF.

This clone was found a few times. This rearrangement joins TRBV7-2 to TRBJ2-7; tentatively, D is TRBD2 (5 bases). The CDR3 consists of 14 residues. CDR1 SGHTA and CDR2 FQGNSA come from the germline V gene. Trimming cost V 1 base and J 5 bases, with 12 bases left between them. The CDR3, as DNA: TGTGCCAGCAGCTTAGTAGACGGGGTCCACGAGCAGTACTTC. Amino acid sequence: CASSLVDGVHEQYF.

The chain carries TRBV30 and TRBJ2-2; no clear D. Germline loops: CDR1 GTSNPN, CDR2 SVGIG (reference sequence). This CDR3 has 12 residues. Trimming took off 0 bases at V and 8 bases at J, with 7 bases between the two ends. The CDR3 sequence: CAWSVHSGELFF. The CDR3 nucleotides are TGTGCCTGGAGTGTACATTCGGGGGAGCTGTTTTTT. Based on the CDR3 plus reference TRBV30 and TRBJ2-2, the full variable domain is SQTIHQWPATLVQPVGSPLSLECTVEGTSNPNLYWYRQAAGRGLQLLFYSVGIGQISSEVPQNLSASRPQDRQFILSSKKLLLSDSGFYLCAWSVHSGELFFGEGSRLTVL.

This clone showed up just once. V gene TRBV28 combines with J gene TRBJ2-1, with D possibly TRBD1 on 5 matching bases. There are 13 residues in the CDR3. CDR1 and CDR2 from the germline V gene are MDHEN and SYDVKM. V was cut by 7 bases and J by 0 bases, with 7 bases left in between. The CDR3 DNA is TGTGCCAGCACGACAGCCTCCTACAATGAGCAGTTCTTC. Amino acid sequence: CASTTASYNEQFF.